The 27 T cell receptor beta chains listed next were all sequenced from one sample in a study of shared clonotypes between healthy human individuals. Assay used: immunoSEQ multiplex PCR; TCRdb lists only in-frame clones, some missing. The sample lists 600,000 to 800,000 clones, roughly 72% seen once, with roughly 1.8% in the top ten. Sequencing was performed on memory CD4+ T cells sorted from blood. Subset denoted: CD45RA-negative fraction. The receptors here all came from a woman in her twenties or thirties in good health.

In this sample, this clone turned up a few times. V usage is TRBV5-1 and J usage is TRBJ2-1, with 11 bases that match TRBD2. The CDR3 is 15 residues long. The germline CDR1 and CDR2 sequences are SGHRS and YFSETQ. Losses at the gene ends were 2 bases for V and 5 bases for J; bases not matched to a gene: 3. This CDR3 reads CASSLVGLADNEQFF. CDR3 DNA sequence: TGCGCCAGCAGCTTAGTGGGACTAGCGGACAATGAGCAGTTCTTC.

This clone showed up just once. The chain joins TRBV4-1 to TRBJ2-5; possible D gene TRBD1, 6 bases. CDR3 length: 15 amino acids. The V gene lost 2 bases and the J gene lost 0 bases, with 10 bases spanning the gap. Germline CDR1 MGHRA, CDR2 YSYEKL. As DNA, the CDR3 is TGCGCCAGCAGCCAAACCGGGACATACCAAGAGACCCAGTACTTC. Its protein product is CASSQTGTYQETQYF.

This clone came up a few times. This sequence joins TRBV5-6 and TRBJ1-3; 8 positions agree with TRBD1. Germline trimming cut 4 bases from V and 2 bases from J; bases unmatched to any gene: 8. Germline CDR1 reads SGHDT; CDR2 reads YYEEEE. The CDR3 is made up of 16 amino acids. CDR3 nucleotide sequence: TGTGCCAGCAGCCCTAACAGGGGGAGGGCTGGAAACACCATATATTTT. This gives the protein CASSPNRGRAGNTIYF.

A few counts support this clone. The chain carries TRBV2 and TRBJ2-1; D may be TRBD2 (5 bases). V was pared by 6 bases and J by 2 bases, with 14 bases between. CDR1 and CDR2 (germline): SNHLY, FYNNEI. The CDR3 totals 15 residues. CDR3 sequence (DNA): TGTGCCAGCAGCCACAGCGAGGGAACCTACAATGAGCAGTTCTTC. Translating gives CASSHSEGTYNEQFF. The whole variable domain, remainder taken from reference TRBV2 and TRBJ2-1, is EPEVTQTPSHQVTQMGQEVILRCVPISNHLYFYWYRQILGQKVEFLVSFYNNEISEKSEIFDDQFSVERPDGSNFTLKIRSTKLEDSAMYFCASSHSEGTYNEQFFGPGTRLTVL.

This clone was observed many times. The CDR3 coding sequence is TGTGCCACCAAAGCGGAGGGAGAGAACACTGAAGCTTTCTTT. It specifies CATKAEGENTEAFF. V usage is TRBV6-4 and J usage is TRBJ1-1; the D is unclear. Germline CDR1 is MRHNA and CDR2 is SNTAGT. The CDR3 extends over 14 amino acids. Trimming took off 10 bases at V and 1 base at J, with 16 bases between the two ends.

The CDR3 DNA sequence: TGTGCCGGTACCAGGGTAGGGACGGATACGCAGTATTTT. Translation gives CAGTRVGTDTQYF. The genes are TRBV7-9 and TRBJ2-3; D might be TRBD1 or TRBD2, each matching 5 bases. Germline loops: CDR1 SEHNR, CDR2 FQNEAQ (reference sequence). V lost 11 bases and J lost 6, with 18 bases in between. This CDR3 spans 13 amino acids.

CDR3 sequence reads: CASSLSGGKAYNEQFF. The DNA of the CDR3 is TGCGCCAGCAGCTTGTCGGGCGGGAAGGCCTACAATGAGCAGTTCTTC. V usage is TRBV5-1 and J usage is TRBJ2-1; D possibly corresponds to TRBD2 (6 bases). Trimming took off 1 base at V and 2 bases at J, with 13 bases between the two ends. There are 16 residues in the CDR3. Looked up from germline, CDR1 is SGHRS and CDR2 is YFSETQ.

The gene calls are TRBV7-9 and TRBJ2-5; D perhaps matches TRBD2 (6 bases). V gave up 5 bases and J gave up 4 bases, with 20 bases separating them. The germline V gene has CDR1 SEHNR and CDR2 FQNEAQ (reference sequence). This CDR3 contains 16 residues. CDR3: CASSTPPGLGGETQYF. In DNA, the CDR3 is TGTGCCAGCAGCACCCCCCCGGGCCTGGGGGGAGAGACCCAGTACTTC.

The chain couples TRBV16 to TRBJ2-1; D possibly uses TRBD1 or TRBD2 (5 bases each). V was trimmed by 2 bases and J by 9 bases, leaving 8 bases between them. This CDR3 contains 12 residues. Per the germline V gene, CDR1 is KGHSY and CDR2 is FQNENV. CDR3 in DNA: TGTGCCAGCAGCCAAGGTGGGGGTGAGCAGTTCTTC. It translates to CASSQGGGEQFF.

The genes are TRBV18 and TRBJ1-2; possible D gene TRBD1, 5 bases. The CDR3 totals 14 residues. Trimming stripped 3 bases from V and 8 bases from J, with 16 bases between. Germline CDR1 KGHSH, CDR2 LQKENI. The DNA of the CDR3 is TGTGCCAGCTCACCCCAAGGGGAAATCCACGGCTACACCTTC. Translated: CASSPQGEIHGYTF.

The CDR3 bases are TGTGCCAGCGGGAGGGGGGGTCAAGAGACCCAGTACTTC. It codes for CASGRGGQETQYF. The chain uses TRBV25-1 and TRBJ2-5, with D tentatively TRBD2 (7 bases). CDR1 is MGHDK and CDR2 is SYGVNS in the germline V gene. The CDR3 has 13 amino acids. Trimming removed 8 bases from V and 2 bases from J, with 12 bases in between.

This chain joins TRBV5-4 and TRBJ2-3; 11 bases fit TRBD2. Germline V gives CDR1 SGHNT, CDR2 YYREEE (reference sequence). The CDR3 has 15 amino acids. With 5 bases clipped from V and 2 bases from J, the junction kept 4 bases outside the gene matches. CDR3 protein: CASRLAGVVTDTQYF. DNA for the CDR3: TGTGCCAGCAGACTAGCGGGAGTGGTCACAGATACGCAGTATTTT.

The J gene is TRBJ2-3, the V gene TRBV2, with 9 bases lining up with TRBD2. Germline CDR1 reads SNHLY; CDR2 reads FYNNEI. V lost 7 bases and J lost 2; bases outside the gene matches: 7. This CDR3 contains 15 residues. CDR3 bases: TGTGCCAGCAAGCTAGCGGGAACCGCCACAGATACGCAGTATTTT. As protein: CASKLAGTATDTQYF.

About this clone itself: Other DNA sequences in the same sample also yield this CDR3. In DNA, the CDR3 is TGTGCCAGCTCACCACCGGTGGGGCAGCCCCAGCATTTT. Its protein product is CASSPPVGQPQHF. V usage is TRBV18 and J usage is TRBJ1-5; D unresolved. CDR1 KGHSH and CDR2 LQKENI come from the germline V gene. The CDR3 is 13 residues long. Trimming stripped 0 bases from V and 7 bases from J, with 7 bases between.

The chain combines TRBV7-9 with TRBJ2-5, with TRBD2 identical over 12 bases. The CDR3 is 17 residues long. Germline values: CDR1 SEHNR, CDR2 FQNEAQ (reference sequence). Trimming removed 4 bases from V and 5 bases from J; junction bases left unmatched: 11. CDR3: CASSSGLAGRVMETQYF. The CDR3, as DNA: TGTGCCAGCAGCTCCGGACTAGCGGGAAGGGTTATGGAGACCCAGTACTTC. The complete variable domain, with remaining parts taken from reference TRBV7-9 and TRBJ2-5, reads DTGVSQNPRHKITKRGQNVTFRCDPISEHNRLYWYRQTLGQGPEFLTYFQNEAQLEKSRLLSDRFSAERPKGSFSTLEIQRTEQGDSAMYLCASSSGLAGRVMETQYFGPGTRLLVL.

As to this clone: The sample holds other DNA sequences that translate to the same CDR3. The chain combines TRBV5-1 with TRBJ2-7, with D tentatively TRBD1 (5 bases). The CDR3 has 12 residues. V gave up 4 bases and J gave up 4 bases, with 9 bases separating them. In germline, CDR1 is SGHRS, CDR2 YFSETQ. The DNA for the CDR3 is TGCGCCAGCAGCCTTACAGGATACGAGCAGTACTTC. Its protein is CASSLTGYEQYF.

The rearrangement links TRBV15 to TRBJ1-2; possible D gene TRBD1, 6 bases. Germline CDR1 and CDR2: LNHNV and YYDKDF (reference sequence). The CDR3 is made up of 16 amino acids. Trimming pared 0 bases from V and 7 bases from J, leaving 18 bases between. CDR3 sequence (DNA): TGTGCCACCAGCAGAGATCTTGGCGGGACACGGGGTGGCTACACCTTC. It encodes CATSRDLGGTRGGYTF.

The V gene is TRBV28, the J gene TRBJ2-1; a possible D gene is TRBD1 (5 bases). The CDR3 is made up of 15 amino acids. With 4 bases removed from V and 8 bases from J, the gap between germline ends came to 18 bases. The germline gives CDR1 MDHEN, CDR2 SYDVKM. This chain's CDR3 is CASSSLGVAHYEQFF. In nucleotides, the CDR3 is TGTGCCAGCAGTTCCCTAGGGGTAGCCCACTATGAGCAGTTCTTC.

The chain has TRBV20-1 and TRBJ2-3; no clear D gene. This CDR3 has 11 amino acids. Trimming stripped 7 bases from V and 2 bases from J, with 7 bases between. The germline V gene has CDR1 DFQATT and CDR2 SNEGSKA (reference sequence). CDR3 coding DNA: TGCAGTGGGGTCGACACAGATACGCAGTATTTT. Translating gives CSGVDTDTQYF.

This clone has just a few counts. This sequence joins TRBV6-4 and TRBJ2-1; D uncertain. CDR3 size: 11 residues. Germline V gene lookup returns CDR1 MRHNA and CDR2 SNTAGT. V was trimmed by 9 bases and J by 5 bases, leaving 8 bases between them. DNA of the CDR3: TGTGCCAGTGGTTACCACAATGAGCAGTTCTTC. It specifies CASGYHNEQFF.

This clone was detected once. The V gene is TRBV7-2, the J gene TRBJ2-1; tentative D call: TRBD2 (5 bases). The CDR3 is 14 amino acids. CDR1 SGHTA and CDR2 FQGNSA come from the germline V gene. Trimming took 7 bases from V and 6 from J, leaving 16 bases between them. The CDR3 spells CASILEDWRNEQFF. The CDR3 coding sequence is TGTGCCAGCATCCTAGAGGACTGGCGCAATGAGCAGTTCTTC.

This clone was seen only a few times. The J gene is TRBJ2-3, the V gene TRBV28, with 7 bases matching TRBD1. The V and J ends lost 4 bases and 1 base, in that order; junction bases with no gene match: 5. The CDR3 runs to 15 residues. The germline V gene has CDR1 MDHEN and CDR2 SYDVKM. For the CDR3, the DNA is TGTGCCAGCAGTTACGGGGACAGAGGCACAGATACGCAGTATTTT. Encoded protein: CASSYGDRGTDTQYF.

This sequence joins TRBV30 and TRBJ1-1; D not certain. V gave up 0 bases and J gave up 9 bases, with 8 bases separating them. Germline V gene data show CDR1 as GTSNPN and CDR2 as SVGIG (reference sequence). CDR3 length equals 11 residues. CDR3 loop: CAWSVRLKAFF. CDR3 bases: TGTGCCTGGAGTGTACGGCTGAAAGCTTTCTTT. The full variable domain, with the rest looked up from reference TRBV30 and TRBJ1-1, is SQTIHQWPATLVQPVGSPLSLECTVEGTSNPNLYWYRQAAGRGLQLLFYSVGIGQISSEVPQNLSASRPQDRQFILSSKKLLLSDSGFYLCAWSVRLKAFFGQGTRLTVV.

The chain is built from TRBV11-2 and TRBJ2-1; D perhaps matches TRBD1 (6 bases). The CDR3 spans 14 residues. Germline CDR1 SGHAT, CDR2 FQNNGV. V dropped 2 bases and J dropped 6 bases, with 11 bases sitting between them. Here the CDR3 DNA reads TGTGCCAGCAGCTTACAGGGGTTGGGCAATGAGCAGTTCTTC. Translated, it gives CASSLQGLGNEQFF.

The chain recombines TRBV5-1 with TRBJ2-2; 9 bases are a match to TRBD2. V was pared by 4 bases and J by 2 bases, with 3 bases of the junction left unmatched. The CDR3 is made up of 15 amino acids. Germline V gene data show CDR1 as SGHRS and CDR2 as YFSETQ. CDR3 sequence reads: CASSRTSANTGELFF. The CDR3 DNA follows: TGCGCCAGCAGCCGGACTAGCGCCAACACCGGGGAGCTGTTTTTT.

The chain is built from TRBV5-1 and TRBJ1-1; possibly TRBD1 for D (6 bases). This CDR3 comprises 14 residues. CDR1 and CDR2 from the germline V gene are SGHRS and YFSETQ. Trimming pared 1 base from V and 4 bases from J, leaving 11 bases between. For the CDR3, the DNA is TGCGCCAGCAGCTTGTCAGGGGATGGCACTGAAGCTTTCTTT. The encoded protein is CASSLSGDGTEAFF.

In its sample, this clone was seen a few times. CDR3 sequence reads: CASSNRDRGRLGPNTEAFF. As DNA, the CDR3 is TGTGCCAGCAGTAATCGAGACAGGGGCCGCTTGGGGCCGAACACTGAAGCTTTCTTT. The J gene is TRBJ1-1, the V gene TRBV2; 8 nucleotides align to TRBD1. From germline, CDR1 is SNHLY and CDR2 FYNNEI. V lost 5 bases and J lost 1; bases outside the gene matches: 18. CDR3 size: 19 residues.